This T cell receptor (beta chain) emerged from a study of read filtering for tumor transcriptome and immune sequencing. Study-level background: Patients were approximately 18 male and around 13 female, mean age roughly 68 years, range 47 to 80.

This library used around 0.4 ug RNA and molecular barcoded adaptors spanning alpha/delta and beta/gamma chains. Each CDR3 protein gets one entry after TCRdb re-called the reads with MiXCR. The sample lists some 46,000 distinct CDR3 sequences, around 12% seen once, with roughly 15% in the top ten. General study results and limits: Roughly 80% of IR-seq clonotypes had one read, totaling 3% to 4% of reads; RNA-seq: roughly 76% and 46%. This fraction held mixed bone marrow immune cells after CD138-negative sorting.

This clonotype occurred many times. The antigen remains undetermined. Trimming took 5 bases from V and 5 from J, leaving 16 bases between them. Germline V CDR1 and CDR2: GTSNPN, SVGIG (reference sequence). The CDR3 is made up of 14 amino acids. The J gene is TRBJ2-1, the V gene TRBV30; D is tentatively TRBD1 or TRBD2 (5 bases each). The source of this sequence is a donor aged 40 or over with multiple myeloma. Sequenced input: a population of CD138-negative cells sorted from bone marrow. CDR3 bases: TGTGCCTGGGCTAGCTCGGACACCCACAATGAGCAGTTCTTC. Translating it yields CAWASSDTHNEQFF.